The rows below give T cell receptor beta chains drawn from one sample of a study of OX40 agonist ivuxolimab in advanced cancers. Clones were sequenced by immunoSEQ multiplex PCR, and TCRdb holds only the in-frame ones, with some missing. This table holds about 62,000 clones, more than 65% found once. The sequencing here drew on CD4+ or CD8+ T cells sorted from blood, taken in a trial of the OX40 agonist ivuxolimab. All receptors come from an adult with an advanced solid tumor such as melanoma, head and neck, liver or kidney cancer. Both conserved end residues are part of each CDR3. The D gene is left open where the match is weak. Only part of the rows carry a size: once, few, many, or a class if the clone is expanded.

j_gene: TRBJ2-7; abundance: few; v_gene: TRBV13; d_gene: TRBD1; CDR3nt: TGTGCCAGCAGTTTTGGGACAGGGCTCGACGAGCAGTACTTC; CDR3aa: CASSFGTGLDEQYF
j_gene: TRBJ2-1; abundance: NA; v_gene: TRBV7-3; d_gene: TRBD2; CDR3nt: TGTGCCAGCAGCCCTAGCGGGGGGGCTGGCAATGAGCAGTTCTTC; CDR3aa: CASSPSGGAGNEQFF
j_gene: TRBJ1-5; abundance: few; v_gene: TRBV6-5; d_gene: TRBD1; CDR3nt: TGTGCCAGCAGCCGACAGGGTAACCAGCCCCAGCATTTT; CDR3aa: CASSRQGNQPQHF
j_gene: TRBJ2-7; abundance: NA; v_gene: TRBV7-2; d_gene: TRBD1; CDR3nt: TGTGCCAGCAGCTTGCATTATACAGGGGGCTACGAGCAGTACTTC; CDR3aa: CASSLHYTGGYEQYF
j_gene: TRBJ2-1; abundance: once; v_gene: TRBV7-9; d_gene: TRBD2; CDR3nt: TGTGCCAGCAGCCCCCAGGGAGGGACCTCCTACAATGAGCAGTTCTTC; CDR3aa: CASSPQGGTSYNEQFF
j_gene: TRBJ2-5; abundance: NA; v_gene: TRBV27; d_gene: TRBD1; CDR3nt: TGTGCCAGCAGTTCCCTCGGGACAGAGATACAAGAGACCCAGTACTTC; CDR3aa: CASSSLGTEIQETQYF
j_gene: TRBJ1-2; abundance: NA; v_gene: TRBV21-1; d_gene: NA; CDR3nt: TGTGCCAGCAGCAAAGTTAACAGGTCCCCCCCCTATGGCTACACCTTC; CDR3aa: CASSKVNRSPPYGYTF
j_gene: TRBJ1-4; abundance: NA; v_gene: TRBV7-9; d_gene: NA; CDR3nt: TGTGCCAGCAGCGACAGACAGGCAACTAATGAAAAACTGTTTTTT; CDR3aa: CASSDRQATNEKLFF
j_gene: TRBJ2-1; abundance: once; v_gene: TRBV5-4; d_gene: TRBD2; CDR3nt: TGTGCCAGCAGCTCACCGGGACTAGCGTACAATGAGCAGTTCTTC; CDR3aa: CASSSPGLAYNEQFF
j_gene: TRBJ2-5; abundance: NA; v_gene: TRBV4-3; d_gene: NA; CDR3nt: TGCGCCAGCAGCCAAGATATGACAGACGGGGAGACCCAGTACTTC; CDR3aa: CASSQDMTDGETQYF
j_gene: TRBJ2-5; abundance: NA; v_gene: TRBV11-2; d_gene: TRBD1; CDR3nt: TGTGCCAGCAGCTACGACAGGGGCGAGGCGGAGACCCAGTACTTC; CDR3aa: CASSYDRGEAETQYF
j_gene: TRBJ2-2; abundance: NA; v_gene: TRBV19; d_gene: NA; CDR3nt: TGTGCCAGTAGTTTGGGACCCTCTGACGCCGGGGAGCTGTTTTTT; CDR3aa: CASSLGPSDAGELFF
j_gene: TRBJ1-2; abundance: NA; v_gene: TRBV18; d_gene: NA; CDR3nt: TGTGCCAGCTCACCCCAAAGGGCAGGGATGGACGGCTACACCTTC; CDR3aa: CASSPQRAGMDGYTF
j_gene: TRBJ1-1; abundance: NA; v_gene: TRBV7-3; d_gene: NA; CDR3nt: TGTGCCAGCAGCCCAAGTGGGTACATGAACACTGAAGCTTTCTTT; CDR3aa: CASSPSGYMNTEAFF
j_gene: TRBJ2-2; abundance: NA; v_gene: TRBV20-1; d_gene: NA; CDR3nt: TGCAGTGCTAGTGGGGGTTTAGAGCTGTTTTTT; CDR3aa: CSASGGLELFF
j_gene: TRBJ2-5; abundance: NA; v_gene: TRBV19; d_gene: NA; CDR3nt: TGTGCCAGTAGTAGACTGACAGGCGCAGCGGAGACCCAGTACTTC; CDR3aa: CASSRLTGAAETQYF
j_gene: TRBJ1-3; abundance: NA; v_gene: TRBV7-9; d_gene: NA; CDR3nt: TGTGCCAGCAGCTCACCTTATGAGGGAGGATACTTGAAGAACACCATATATTTT; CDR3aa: CASSSPYEGGYLKNTIYF
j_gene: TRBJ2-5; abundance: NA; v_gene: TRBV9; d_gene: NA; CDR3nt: TGTGCCAGCAGTGCAAATGGCGGGGCGGAGACCCAGTACTTC; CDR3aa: CASSANGGAETQYF
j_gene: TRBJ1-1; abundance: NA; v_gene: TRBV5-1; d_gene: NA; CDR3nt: TGCGCCAGCAGCCATTACAATTCGAACACTGAAGCTTTCTTT; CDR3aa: CASSHYNSNTEAFF
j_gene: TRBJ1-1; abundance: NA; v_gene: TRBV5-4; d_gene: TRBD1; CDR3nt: TGTGCCAGCAGCTTGTACGGGACAGCCGTTACTGAAGCTTTCTTT; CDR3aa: CASSLYGTAVTEAFF
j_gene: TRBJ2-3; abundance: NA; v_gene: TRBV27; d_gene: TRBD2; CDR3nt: TGTGCCAGCAGTTTAGGACTAGCGGGCCTCGTCCCAGATACGCAGTATTTT; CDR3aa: CASSLGLAGLVPDTQYF
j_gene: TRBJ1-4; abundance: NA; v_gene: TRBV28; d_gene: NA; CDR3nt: TGTGCCAGCAGTCCGAGGTCTCGCCTCGGGGAAAAACTGTTTTTT; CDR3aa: CASSPRSRLGEKLFF
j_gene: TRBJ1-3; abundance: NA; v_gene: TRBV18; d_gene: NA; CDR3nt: TGTGCCAGCTCACCCTCTACCTTGGGGTCCGGAAACACCATATATTTT; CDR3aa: CASSPSTLGSGNTIYF
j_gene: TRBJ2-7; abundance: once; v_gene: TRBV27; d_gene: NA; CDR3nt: TGTGCCAGCAGTTCCCCTGCCTACGAGCAGTACTTC; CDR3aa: CASSSPAYEQYF
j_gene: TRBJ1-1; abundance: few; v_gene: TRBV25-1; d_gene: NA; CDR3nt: TGTGCCAGCAGCGCCCTGGGGTACATGAACACTGAAGCTTTCTTT; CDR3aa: CASSALGYMNTEAFF
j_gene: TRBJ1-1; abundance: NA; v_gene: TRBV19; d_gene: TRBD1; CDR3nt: TGTGCCAGTATTAAAACAGGGGGCTCAGAAGCTTTCTTT; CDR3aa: CASIKTGGSEAFF
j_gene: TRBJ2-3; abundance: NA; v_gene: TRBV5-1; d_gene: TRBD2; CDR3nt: TGCGCCAGCAGCTCCTGGGTAGCGGGGGGCACAGATACGCAGTATTTT; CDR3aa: CASSSWVAGGTDTQYF
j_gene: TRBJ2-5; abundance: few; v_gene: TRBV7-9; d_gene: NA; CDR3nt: TGTGCCAGCAGCTTAGGTGGCAGCCAAGAGACCCAGTACTTC; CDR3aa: CASSLGGSQETQYF
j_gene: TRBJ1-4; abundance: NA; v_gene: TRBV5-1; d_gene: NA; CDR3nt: TGCGCCAGCAGCTTGGCCCTGGCAGGGGAGGGTGAAAAACTGTTTTTT; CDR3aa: CASSLALAGEGEKLFF
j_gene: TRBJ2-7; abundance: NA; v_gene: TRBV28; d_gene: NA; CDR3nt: TGTGCCAGCAGTTTGGAAGGGTGGGCCTACGAGCAGTACTTC; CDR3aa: CASSLEGWAYEQYF
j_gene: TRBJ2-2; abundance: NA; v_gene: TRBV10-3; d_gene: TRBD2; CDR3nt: TGTGCCATCAGTGACCAGAGCGGGGGCACCGGGGAGCTGTTTTTT; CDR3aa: CAISDQSGGTGELFF
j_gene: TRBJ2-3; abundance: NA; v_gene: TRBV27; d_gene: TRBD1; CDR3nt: TGTGCCAGCAGTCCGGGACAGCAACCACCCACAGATACGCAGTATTTT; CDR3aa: CASSPGQQPPTDTQYF
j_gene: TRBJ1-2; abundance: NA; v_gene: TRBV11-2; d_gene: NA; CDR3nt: TGTGCCAGCAGCTCTCAGGAGGGGAACTATGGCTACACCTTC; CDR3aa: CASSSQEGNYGYTF
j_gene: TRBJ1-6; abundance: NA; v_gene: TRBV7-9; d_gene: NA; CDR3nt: TGTGCCAGCAGCTTGGGGGACGGGAGGAATTCACCCCTCCACTTT; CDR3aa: CASSLGDGRNSPLHF
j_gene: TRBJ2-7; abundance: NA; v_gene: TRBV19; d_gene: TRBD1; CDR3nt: TGTGCCAGTAGTACGGGACAGGGCTACGAGCAGTACTTC; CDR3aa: CASSTGQGYEQYF
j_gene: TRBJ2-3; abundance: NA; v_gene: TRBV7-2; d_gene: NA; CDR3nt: TGTGCCAGCACCCAAAACCCCACTGATACGCAGTATTTT; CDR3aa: CASTQNPTDTQYF
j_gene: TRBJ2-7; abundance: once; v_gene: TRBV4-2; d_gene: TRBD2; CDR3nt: TGTGCCAGCAGCCAAACCATAGCGGGAGTCTCCTACGAGCAGTACTTC; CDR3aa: CASSQTIAGVSYEQYF
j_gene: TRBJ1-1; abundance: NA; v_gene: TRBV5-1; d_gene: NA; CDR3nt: TGCGCCAGCAGCTTGGCGAGAGGGCAGGACGCTTTCTTT; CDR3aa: CASSLARGQDAFF
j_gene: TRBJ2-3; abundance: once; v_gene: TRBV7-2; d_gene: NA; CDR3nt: TGTGCCAGCAGCGTAGGGCGGGGTACGCAGTATTTT; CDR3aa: CASSVGRGTQYF
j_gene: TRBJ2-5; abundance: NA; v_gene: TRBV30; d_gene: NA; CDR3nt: TGTGCCTGGAGTGTTAGAGAGACCCAGTACTTC; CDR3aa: CAWSVRETQYF
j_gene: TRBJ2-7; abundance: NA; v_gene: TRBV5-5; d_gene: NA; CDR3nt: TGTGCCAGCAGCTTGCCGGGCGTGGAGCAGTACTTC; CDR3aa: CASSLPGVEQYF
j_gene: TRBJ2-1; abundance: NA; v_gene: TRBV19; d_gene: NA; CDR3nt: TGTGCCAGTAGCCAAATAGGGGGGGTCCGCTTTAATGAGCAGTTCTTC; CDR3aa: CASSQIGGVRFNEQFF
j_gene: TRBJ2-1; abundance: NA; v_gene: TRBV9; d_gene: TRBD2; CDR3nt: TGTGCCAGCAGCGTGCTGCGGGAGAGGGGAGAGCAGTTCTTC; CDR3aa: CASSVLRERGEQFF
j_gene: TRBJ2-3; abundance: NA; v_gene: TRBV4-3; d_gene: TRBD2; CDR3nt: TGCGCCAGCAGCCAAGATATTAGCGGGGAGAGCACAGATACGCAGTATTTT; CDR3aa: CASSQDISGESTDTQYF
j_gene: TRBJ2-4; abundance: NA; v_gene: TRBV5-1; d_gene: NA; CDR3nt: TGCGCCAGCAGCGGAGGCCAAAACATTCAGTACTTC; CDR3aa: CASSGGQNIQYF
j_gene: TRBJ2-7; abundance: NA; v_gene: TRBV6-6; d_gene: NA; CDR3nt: TGTGCCAGTGGAGCATCCGGTTCCTACGAGCAGTACTTC; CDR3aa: CASGASGSYEQYF
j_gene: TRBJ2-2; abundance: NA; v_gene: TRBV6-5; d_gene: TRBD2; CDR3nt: TGTGCCAGCAGATTAGCGGGGGCGAACACCGGGGAGCTGTTTTTT; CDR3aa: CASRLAGANTGELFF
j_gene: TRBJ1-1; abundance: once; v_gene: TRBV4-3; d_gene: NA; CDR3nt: TGCGCCACCTCCTTGCTCGCGAACACTGAAGCTTTCTTT; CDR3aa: CATSLLANTEAFF
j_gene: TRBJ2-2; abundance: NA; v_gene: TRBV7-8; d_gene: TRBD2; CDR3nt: TGTGCCAGCAGCTTATTGTATGCAAGCGGGGGGGCCACCGGGGAGCTGTTTTTT; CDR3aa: CASSLLYASGGATGELFF
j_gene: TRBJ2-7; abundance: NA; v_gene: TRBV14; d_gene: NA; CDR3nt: TGTGCCAGCAGCCAAGATCCGGCGTTTAGGGGGGCGGAGGAGCAGTACTTC; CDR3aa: CASSQDPAFRGAEEQYF
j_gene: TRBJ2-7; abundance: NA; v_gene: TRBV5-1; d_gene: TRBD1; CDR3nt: TGCGCCAGCAGCTCCGGGACAGGGGGCCGGTATGAGCAGTACTTC; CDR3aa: CASSSGTGGRYEQYF